This TCR beta chain was identified during a study of graft-versus-host responses after intestinal transplantation. The table came from immunoSEQ multiplex PCR; TCRdb's copy has only in-frame clones and leaves some out. Here the sample spans more than 80,000 clones, roughly 80% being singletons. A word on this clone: Antigen specificity is unknown.

V lost 4 bases and J lost 0; bases outside the gene matches: 4. The CDR3 totals 15 residues. Germline CDR1 and CDR2: LGHNA and YNFKEQ. The receptor was isolated from a human donor who received an intestinal transplant. This material consisted of unstimulated CD8+ T cells sorted from spleen or lymph node cells, taken before intestinal transplant. This chain uses TRBV4-2 with TRBJ1-1; TRBD1 matches 8 bases. The CDR3 region is CASSLETGVNTEAFF. In DNA, the CDR3 is TGTGCCAGCAGCCTAGAGACAGGGGTGAACACTGAAGCTTTCTTT.